The sequence of this TCR beta chain was determined in a study of post-analysis software for immune sequencing data. Regarding the study as a whole: Controls had lower frequencies than patients of roughly five TRBV segments, which included TRBV5-6, TRBV5-1 and TRBV20-1.

The CDR3 runs 12 residues. Trimming stripped 2 bases from V and 13 bases from J, with 14 bases between. The germline CDR1 and CDR2 sequences are SGHTA and FQGNSA. This clonotype was detected only a few times. Antigen specificity is unknown. Prepared libraries of TCR beta cDNA carried unique molecular identifiers. TCRdb reprocessed the PCR reads with MiXCR, giving one entry per CDR3 protein. Counted here are under 650,000 distinct CDR3 sequences, about 44% occurring once; the ten biggest clones make up over 1.5%. Sample: blood. This TCR derives from a girl under 18 with multiple sclerosis. The chain carries TRBV7-2 and TRBJ1-2, with D unresolved. CDR3 DNA: TGTGCCAGCAGCTTAAACTCCCCATCAGGCACCTTC. This translates into CASSLNSPSGTF.